This T cell receptor (beta chain) was captured in a study of CD8 T cells in ankylosing spondylitis. Remarks on this clonotype: Its antigen is unidentified.

Study-wide results and caveats: Significant enrichment of disease-linked clones was reported in matched ankylosing spondylitis synovial fluid. Typical of ankylosing spondylitis blood, it appeared, was a TCR beta motif of roughly eight highly homologous variants.

It was by quantitative 5'-RACE with molecular barcodes that TCR beta libraries were made. MiXCR was run by TCRdb on the 5' RACE reads, yielding one entry per CDR3 protein. Here the sample spans a few hundred thousand distinct CDR3 sequences, about 15% being singletons. The CDR3 loop spans 15 amino acids. Trimming stripped 5 bases from V and 2 bases from J, with 17 bases between. The germline CDR1 and CDR2 sequences are SGHRS and YFSETQ. The sequenced sample consisted of blood, either unsorted or a sorted T cell fraction (not recorded which). The sequence was obtained from a male donor with ankylosing spondylitis. V gene TRBV5-1 combines with J gene TRBJ2-7; D is tentatively TRBD1 or TRBD2 (6 bases each). CDR3: CASSSGGVATYEQYF. The CDR3 region has the DNA TGCGCCAGCAGTTCCGGGGGCGTTGCTACCTACGAGCAGTACTTC. The full variable domain, rest sourced from reference TRBV5-1 and TRBJ2-7, is KAGVTQTPRYLIKTRGQQVTLSCSPISGHRSVSWYQQTPGQGLQFLFEYFSETQRNKGNFPGRFSGRQFSNSRSEMNVSTLELGDSALYLCASSSGGVATYEQYFGPGTRLTVT.